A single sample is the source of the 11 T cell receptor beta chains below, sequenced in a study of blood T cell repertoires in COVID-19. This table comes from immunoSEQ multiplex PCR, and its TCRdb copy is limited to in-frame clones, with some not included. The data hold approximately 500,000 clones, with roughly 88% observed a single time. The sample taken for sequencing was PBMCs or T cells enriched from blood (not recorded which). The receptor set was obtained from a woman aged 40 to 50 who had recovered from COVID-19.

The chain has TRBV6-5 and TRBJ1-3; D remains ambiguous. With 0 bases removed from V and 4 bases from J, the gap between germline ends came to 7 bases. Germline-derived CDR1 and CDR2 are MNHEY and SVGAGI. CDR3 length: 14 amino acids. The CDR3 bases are TGTGCCAGCAGTTACTCTATAACAGGAAACACCATATATTTT. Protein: CASSYSITGNTIYF.

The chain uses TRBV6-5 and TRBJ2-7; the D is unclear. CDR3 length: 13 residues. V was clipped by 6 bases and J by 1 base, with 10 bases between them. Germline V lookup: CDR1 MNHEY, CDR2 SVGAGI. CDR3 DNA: TGTGCCAGCAGGCCGGGTCAATCCTACGAGCAGTACTTC. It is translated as CASRPGQSYEQYF.

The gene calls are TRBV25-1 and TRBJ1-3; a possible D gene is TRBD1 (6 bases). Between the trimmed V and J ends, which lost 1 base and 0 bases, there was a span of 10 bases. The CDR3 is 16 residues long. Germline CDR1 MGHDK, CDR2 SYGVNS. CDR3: CASSESGGHSGNTIYF. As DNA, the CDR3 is TGTGCCAGCAGTGAATCGGGGGGGCACTCTGGAAACACCATATATTTT.

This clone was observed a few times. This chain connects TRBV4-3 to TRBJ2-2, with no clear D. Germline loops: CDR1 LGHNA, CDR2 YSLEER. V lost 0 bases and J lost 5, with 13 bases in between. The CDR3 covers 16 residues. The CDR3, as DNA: TGCGCCAGCAGCCAAGATCTACTACCCGGGACCGGGGAGCTGTTTTTT. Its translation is CASSQDLLPGTGELFF.

The CDR3 nucleotides are TGTGCCAGCAGCCAAGTACAGGACGGCAATCAGCCCCAGCATTTT. It is translated as CASSQVQDGNQPQHF. The chain combines TRBV4-2 with TRBJ1-5, with a possible D match to TRBD1 (5 bases). Trimming removed 1 base from V and 2 bases from J, with 9 bases in between. In germline, CDR1 is LGHNA, CDR2 YNFKEQ. This CDR3 has 15 amino acids.

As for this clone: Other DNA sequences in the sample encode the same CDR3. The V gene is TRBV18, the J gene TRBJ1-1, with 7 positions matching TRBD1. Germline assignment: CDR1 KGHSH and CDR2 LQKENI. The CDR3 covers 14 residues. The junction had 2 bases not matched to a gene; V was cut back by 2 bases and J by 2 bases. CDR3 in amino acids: CASSPWDSNTEAFF. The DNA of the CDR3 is TGTGCCAGCTCACCATGGGACAGCAACACTGAAGCTTTCTTT.

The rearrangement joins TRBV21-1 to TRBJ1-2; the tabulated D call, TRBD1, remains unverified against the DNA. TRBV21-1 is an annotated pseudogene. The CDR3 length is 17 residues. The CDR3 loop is CASSKRTGGDTIYGYTF. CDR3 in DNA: TGTGCCAGCAGCAAACGGACAGGGGGCGACACCATCTATGGCTACACCTTC.

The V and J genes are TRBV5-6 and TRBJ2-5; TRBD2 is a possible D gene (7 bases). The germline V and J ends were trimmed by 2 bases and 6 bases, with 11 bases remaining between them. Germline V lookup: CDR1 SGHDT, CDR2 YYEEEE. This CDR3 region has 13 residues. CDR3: CASSFGGLQTQYF. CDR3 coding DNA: TGTGCCAGCAGCTTCGGGGGGCTACAGACCCAGTACTTC.

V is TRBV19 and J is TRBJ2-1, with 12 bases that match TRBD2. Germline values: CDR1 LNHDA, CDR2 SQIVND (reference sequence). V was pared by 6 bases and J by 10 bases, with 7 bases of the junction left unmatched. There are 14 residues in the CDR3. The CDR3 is CASRPSGRVGEQFF. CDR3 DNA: TGTGCCAGTAGGCCTAGCGGGAGGGTAGGAGAGCAGTTCTTC.

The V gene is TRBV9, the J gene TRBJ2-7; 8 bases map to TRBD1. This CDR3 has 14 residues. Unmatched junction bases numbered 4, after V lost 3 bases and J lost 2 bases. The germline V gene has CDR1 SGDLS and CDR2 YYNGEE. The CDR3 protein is CASSEQQGAYEQYF. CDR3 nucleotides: TGTGCCAGCAGCGAACAACAGGGGGCCTACGAGCAGTACTTC.

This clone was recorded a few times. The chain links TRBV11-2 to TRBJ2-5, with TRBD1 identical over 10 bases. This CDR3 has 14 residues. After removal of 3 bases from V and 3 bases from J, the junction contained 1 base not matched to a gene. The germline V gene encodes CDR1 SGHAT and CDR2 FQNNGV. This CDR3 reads CASSFGTGEETQYF. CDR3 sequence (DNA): TGTGCCAGCAGCTTTGGGACAGGGGAAGAGACCCAGTACTTC.